The clone carrying this T cell receptor beta chain was picked up one time. CDR3 length: 14 residues. V was clipped by 5 bases and J by 7 bases, with 18 bases between them. The V gene's germline CDR1 is SGHVS and CDR2 FQNEAQ. The data stem from a study of blood T cell repertoires in COVID-19. Assay: immunoSEQ multiplex PCR; the TCRdb copy retains only in-frame clones and omits some. The sample carries about 200,000 clones, approximately 84% recorded once. The material sequenced was peripheral blood. The TCR sequence derives from a man older than 75 with acute or convalescent COVID-19. V gene TRBV7-8 combines with J gene TRBJ2-7, with D possibly being TRBD1 (7 bases). The CDR3 region has the DNA TGTGCCAGCAGCCCCCTTGCCCAGGGGGGAGAGCAGTACGTC. Its translation is CASSPLAQGGEQYV.